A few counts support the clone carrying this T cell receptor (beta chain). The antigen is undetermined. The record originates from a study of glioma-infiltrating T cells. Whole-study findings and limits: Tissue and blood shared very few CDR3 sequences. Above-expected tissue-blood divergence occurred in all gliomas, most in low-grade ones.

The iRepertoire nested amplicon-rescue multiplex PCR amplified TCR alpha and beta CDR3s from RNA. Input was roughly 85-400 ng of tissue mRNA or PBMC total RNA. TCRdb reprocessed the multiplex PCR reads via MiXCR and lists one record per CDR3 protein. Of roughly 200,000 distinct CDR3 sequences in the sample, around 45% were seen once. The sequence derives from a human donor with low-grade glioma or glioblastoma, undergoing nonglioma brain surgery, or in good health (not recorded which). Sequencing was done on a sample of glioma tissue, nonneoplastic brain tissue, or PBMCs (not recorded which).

The CDR3 bases are TGCGCCAGCAGCAAAACCGGGACAGGGGGCATGGAGACCCAGTACTTC. It translates to CASSKTGTGGMETQYF. The chain joins TRBV5-1 to TRBJ2-5, with 12 nucleotides matching TRBD1. This CDR3 has 16 residues. Germline CDR1 is SGHRS and CDR2 is YFSETQ. V lost 4 bases and J lost 5; bases outside the gene matches: 9.